These T cell receptor beta chains were read from a single sample in a study of blood T cells in healthy people across ages. TCRdb re-called the 5' RACE reads through MiXCR, storing one row per CDR3 protein. The sample lists about 760,000 distinct CDR3 sequences, about 25% occurring once. The data also belong to a second study, concerning T cells of mothers and their children.

The material sequenced was blood. These TCRs come from a boy younger than 18 in good health. Each CDR3 is given with its conserved first and last residue.

V gene	J gene	CDR3 protein
TRBV6-5	TRBJ2-7	CASSYFDSYEQYF
TRBV29-1	TRBJ2-5	CSVDRGVGGTQYF
TRBV29-1	TRBJ2-7	CSVEGTGVEQYF
TRBV7-2	TRBJ2-7	CASSPILGGYEQYF
TRBV6-2/TRBV6-3	TRBJ2-5	CATTFGGETQYF
TRBV28	TRBJ2-7	CASRAGTSGSYEQYF
TRBV28	TRBJ2-1	CASSPTWGARNEQFF
TRBV5-1	TRBJ2-5	CASSWAGEETQYF
TRBV20-1	TRBJ2-4	CSARFGAKNIQYF
TRBV9	TRBJ2-3	CASSELVSTDTQYF
TRBV10-3	TRBJ2-5	CAISEKLAQQETQYF
TRBV12-3/TRBV12-4	TRBJ2-7	CASSIDRGRYF
TRBV4-2	TRBJ1-1	CASSQDDPPNTEAFF
TRBV5-1	.	CASQGEWGDPNEQYF
TRBV15	TRBJ2-1	CATSSGSHYNEQFF
TRBV7-6	TRBJ2-1	CASSLVKGSGDANEQFF
TRBV7-9	.	CASSLALTDGSAYEQYF
TRBV7-9	TRBJ2-5	CASSFLAIQETQYF
TRBV6-5	TRBJ1-2	CASSYSGRLDGYTF
TRBV5-1	TRBJ2-1	CASSLKTGRGDEQFF
TRBV28	TRBJ1-4	CASSPGQSGYGEKLFF
TRBV7-3	.	CASSATGGVYNEQFF
TRBV29-1	TRBJ1-1	CSVGVTENTEAFF
TRBV11-1	.	CASSLAPGGSNEQFF
TRBV6-5	TRBJ1-2	CASRRDVRTYGYTF
TRBV10-3	TRBJ1-1	CAITAKLNTEAFF
TRBV6-6	TRBJ2-5	CASSSYGNQETQYF
TRBV28	TRBJ2-7	CASSSGLAGGREQYF
TRBV4-1	TRBJ2-5	CASSQVLASGYQETQYF
TRBV5-5	TRBJ2-2	CASSLTSGRIGELFF
TRBV27	TRBJ1-2	CASSAVRRANYGYTF
TRBV20-1	TRBJ2-5	CSARTSAETQYF
TRBV11-2	TRBJ1-2	CASSADRENYGYTF
TRBV20-1	TRBJ2-7	CSARPQGNYEQYF
TRBV24-1	TRBJ2-5	CATSDPSFADFQETQYF
TRBV27	TRBJ2-7	CASSLRLNFYEQYF
TRBV9	.	CASSTGGAHNEQFF
TRBV11-2	TRBJ1-6	CASSRLTGKSPLHF
TRBV29-1	TRBJ1-5	CSARGGGNQPQHF
TRBV12-3/TRBV12-4	TRBJ1-4	CASTVGRGEKLFF
TRBV20-1	TRBJ1-5	CSSISGGRGQPQHF
TRBV6-1	TRBJ2-5	CASILDRGRETQYF
TRBV18	TRBJ2-7	CASSGRDSLYYEQYF
TRBV5-6	TRBJ2-2	CASSLWSGNTGELFF
TRBV7-9	TRBJ1-2	CASRKGQGGYGYTF
TRBV15	TRBJ2-1	CATSRGDYNEQFF
TRBV4-2	TRBJ2-7	CASSQGAGGPSEYF
TRBV25-1	TRBJ2-1	CASSESGSREQFF
TRBV12-3/TRBV12-4	TRBJ1-5	CASSSLVAGWYSNQPQHF
TRBV20-1	TRBJ2-1	CSADIRYLAGGANEQFF
TRBV5-1	TRBJ2-3	CASSLAWGPSKVESDTQYF
TRBV7-7	.	CASSLRQGLNEQFF
TRBV7-2	TRBJ1-1	CASSLDPFLNTEAFF